Shown below are 27 T cell receptor beta chains from a single sample sequenced in a study of cytomegalovirus exposure and HLA in healthy donors. The PCR made use of 60 Vbeta and 13 Jbeta primers. Only in-frame clones appear in the TCRdb table, and some are missing; sequencing was by immunoSEQ multiplex PCR. The table lists around 160,000 clones, around 68% of them singletons, with less than 3.5% in the top ten. Source material: PBMCs. These receptors were collected from a woman aged 40 to 50 in good health and CMV-seropositive.

The chain links TRBV4-1 to TRBJ2-3; 11 bases match TRBD1. CDR1 is MGHRA, CDR2 YSYEKL, per germline. With V trimmed by 4 bases and J by 5 bases, 11 bases remained unmatched. The CDR3 spans 17 residues. CDR3 DNA: TGCGCCAGCAGCCCGAATCCGGGACAGGGGGTTTTAGATACGCAGTATTTT. It translates to CASSPNPGQGVLDTQYF.

The chain combines TRBV6-6 with TRBJ2-7; the match to TRBD1 covers 11 bases. Germline V gene data show CDR1 as MNHNY and CDR2 as SVGAGI (reference sequence). This CDR3 has 14 amino acids. Germline trimming cut 6 bases from V and 5 bases from J; bases unmatched to any gene: 6. In DNA form, the CDR3 reads TGTGCCAGCAGGATCGGACAGGGGGCCAACGAGCAGTACTTC. Amino acid sequence: CASRIGQGANEQYF.

Ten or more counts support this clone. The V gene is TRBV5-1, the J gene TRBJ1-1; a possible D gene is TRBD1 (5 bases). The CDR3 runs 14 residues. Germline CDR1 SGHRS, CDR2 YFSETQ. V was clipped by 4 bases and J by 6 bases, with 16 bases between them. CDR3 DNA: TGCGCCAGCAGCAGAAATTTGGGGGGGGCTGAAGCTTTCTTT. As protein: CASSRNLGGAEAFF.

This clone was seen a handful of times. The chain combines TRBV5-1 with TRBJ2-3; tentative D call: TRBD1 (5 bases). V was shortened by 0 bases and J by 6 bases, with 11 bases between the two germline ends. The germline V gene has CDR1 SGHRS and CDR2 YFSETQ. The CDR3 covers 14 residues. The CDR3 DNA sequence: TGCGCCAGCAGCTTGGGGCAGGGTGTGGATACGCAGTATTTT. Protein sequence: CASSLGQGVDTQYF.

The V and J genes are TRBV19 and TRBJ2-2, with 8 bases lining up with TRBD1. Trimming took 5 bases from V and 0 from J; bases not matched to a gene: 5. The CDR3 consists of 16 residues. Germline CDR1 LNHDA, CDR2 SQIVND (reference sequence). The CDR3, as DNA: TGTGCCAGTAGTGCCGACAGGGGTTCGAACACCGGGGAGCTGTTTTTT. Residues: CASSADRGSNTGELFF.

The chain uses TRBV28 and TRBJ1-5, with D possibly matching TRBD1 (6 bases). Per germline, CDR1 MDHEN and CDR2 SYDVKM. V was trimmed by 2 bases and J by 0 bases, leaving 11 bases between them. This CDR3 has 16 residues. The CDR3 DNA follows: TGTGCCAGCAGTTTAGACAGGTCGAATAGCAATCAGCCCCAGCATTTT. It codes for CASSLDRSNSNQPQHF.

The chain uses TRBV6-5 and TRBJ1-4, with D unresolved. V dropped 6 bases and J dropped 4 bases, with 15 bases sitting between them. Germline-derived CDR1 and CDR2 are MNHEY and SVGAGI. The CDR3 runs 15 residues. The CDR3 reads CASSSERAGNEKLFF. CDR3 DNA: TGTGCCAGCAGCAGCGAACGAGCGGGTAATGAAAAACTGTTTTTT.

The CDR3 bases are TGTGCCAGTAGTAGAACTAGCGGGAGGGCCCATGAGCAGTTCTTC. Translated: CASSRTSGRAHEQFF. V usage is TRBV19 and J usage is TRBJ2-1, with 13 positions matching TRBD2. The CDR3 runs to 15 residues. V lost 4 bases, J lost 8 bases, and 5 bases stayed unmatched. The V gene's germline CDR1 is LNHDA and CDR2 SQIVND (reference sequence). The variable domain in full, completed from reference TRBV19 and TRBJ2-1, reads DGGITQSPKYLFRKEGQNVTLSCEQNLNHDAMYWYRQDPGQGLRLIYYSQIVNDFQKGDIAEGYSVSREKKESFPLTVTSAQKNPTAFYLCASSRTSGRAHEQFFGPGTRLTVL.

Worth noting for this clone: Compared with germline, one end of the junction differs, possibly owing to a read error. The gene calls are TRBV6-5 and TRBJ1-6, with no clear D. The length of the CDR3 is 14 residues. CDR1 and CDR2 from the germline V gene are MNHEY and SVGAGI. DNA of the CDR3: TGTGCCAGCAGTTACTCATCACGCGACTCACCCCTCAACTTT. Protein: CASSYSSRDSPLNF.

The chain is built from TRBV27 and TRBJ1-2, with 11 positions matching TRBD1. This CDR3 is built from 14 residues. V dropped 6 bases and J dropped 7; count of bases not matched to a gene: 7. The germline V gene encodes CDR1 MNHEY and CDR2 SMNVEV (reference sequence). CDR3 amino acids: CASSLGQGEGGYTF. For the CDR3, the DNA is TGTGCCAGCAGCCTGGGACAGGGGGAGGGTGGCTACACCTTC.

The genes are TRBV7-2 and TRBJ1-2; D is undetermined. Trimming shortened V by 5 bases and J by 4 bases, and 11 bases separated the two germline ends. The CDR3 is made up of 13 amino acids. The germline V gene encodes CDR1 SGHTA and CDR2 FQGNSA. The CDR3: CASSPGVAYGYTF. The CDR3 DNA reads as TGTGCCAGCAGCCCAGGCGTGGCCTATGGCTACACCTTC. Based on the CDR3 plus reference TRBV7-2 and TRBJ1-2, the full variable domain is GAGVSQSPSNKVTEKGKDVELRCDPISGHTALYWYRQSLGQGLEFLIYFQGNSAPDKSGLPSDRFSAERTGGSVSTLTIQRTQQEDSAVYLCASSPGVAYGYTFGSGTRLTVV.

The CDR3 nucleotides are TGTGCCAGCATTGGGGAGACAGGAACCTACGAGCAGTACTTC. This translates into CASIGETGTYEQYF. This sequence joins TRBV25-1 and TRBJ2-5; D possibly corresponds to TRBD1 (6 bases). The DNA end is a closer match to TRBJ2-7, so the J assignment may be wrong. This CDR3 has 14 residues. Germline loops: CDR1 MGHDK, CDR2 SYGVNS.

A few counts support this clone. CDR3 region: CASSLTGAYEQYF. Here the CDR3 DNA reads TGTGCCAGCAGTTTAACAGGGGCCTACGAGCAGTACTTC. The chain combines TRBV28 with TRBJ2-7; 7 bases are a match to TRBD1. The germline V gene has CDR1 MDHEN and CDR2 SYDVKM. The CDR3 is 13 amino acids. Losses at the gene ends were 2 bases for V and 2 bases for J; bases not matched to a gene: 0.

The gene calls are TRBV6-6 and TRBJ1-3; no clear D. Between the trimmed V and J ends, which lost 8 bases and 0 bases, there was a span of 8 bases. CDR1 is MNHNY, CDR2 SVGAGI, per germline (reference sequence). The CDR3 has 13 residues. CDR3 DNA sequence: TGTGCCAGCTACAGCCTCTCTGGAAACACCATATATTTT. The encoded protein is CASYSLSGNTIYF.

This chain uses TRBV19 with TRBJ2-5; 8 nucleotides line up with TRBD2. This CDR3 has 16 amino acids. With V trimmed by 5 bases and J by 5 bases, 13 bases remained unmatched. The germline CDR1 and CDR2 sequences are LNHDA and SQIVND (reference sequence). CDR3 bases: TGTGCCAGTAGTGCCCCCCCGGGGGGGGGTCGGGAGACCCAGTACTTC. Translation gives CASSAPPGGGRETQYF.

In this sample, this clone turned up a few times. The chain recombines TRBV28 with TRBJ2-1; D is perhaps TRBD1 (5 bases). Deletions cut 6 bases from V and 5 bases from J, with 23 bases between. CDR3 length equals 17 residues. CDR1 and CDR2 from the germline V gene are MDHEN and SYDVKM. The CDR3, as DNA: TGTGCCAGCAGCCCTCCACAAGGGGCCAGGCGGAACAATGAGCAGTTCTTC. It translates to CASSPPQGARRNNEQFF.

This clone turned up a few times. The chain combines TRBV6-6 with TRBJ2-5, with 9 bases fitting TRBD1. Losses at the gene ends were 6 bases for V and 4 bases for J; bases not matched to a gene: 12. Germline CDR1 and CDR2: MNHNY and SVGAGI (reference sequence). This CDR3 contains 16 residues. The CDR3 loop is CASSARDRGTIETQYF. CDR3 bases: TGTGCCAGCAGCGCCAGAGACAGGGGGACCATAGAGACCCAGTACTTC.

The rearrangement joins TRBV25-1 to TRBJ2-1, with TRBD2 matching over 12 bases. Germline V gene data show CDR1 as MGHDK and CDR2 as SYGVNS. The V and J ends lost 8 bases and 8 bases, in that order; junction bases with no gene match: 7. This CDR3 region has 14 residues. CDR3 protein: CASGRLAGDDEQFF. The CDR3 coding sequence is TGTGCCAGCGGAAGACTAGCGGGAGACGATGAGCAGTTCTTC. Using reference TRBV25-1 and TRBJ2-1 for the parts outside the CDR3, the full variable domain is EADIYQTPRYLVIGTGKKITLECSQTMGHDKMYWYQQDPGMELHLIHYSYGVNSTEKGDLSSESTVSRIRTEHFPLTLESARPSHTSQYLCASGRLAGDDEQFFGPGTRLTVL.

J is TRBJ2-5 and V is TRBV7-9, with 15 positions matching TRBD2. The germline CDR1 and CDR2 sequences are SEHNR and FQNEAQ (reference sequence). The CDR3 has 16 amino acids. The ends lost 6 bases at V and 2 bases at J; junction bases unmatched: 4. As DNA, the CDR3 is TGTGCCAGCAGGTGGACTAGCGGGGGGGCGCAAGAGACCCAGTACTTC. Its protein is CASRWTSGGAQETQYF.

The chain combines TRBV18 with TRBJ2-1; D may be TRBD1 (6 bases). V lost 3 bases and J 2 bases, leaving 14 bases between the germline ends. Germline V CDR1 and CDR2: KGHSH, LQKENI. The CDR3 totals 16 residues. The CDR3 protein is CASSPGANPPYNEQFF. CDR3 coding DNA: TGTGCCAGCTCACCGGGGGCGAATCCTCCCTACAATGAGCAGTTCTTC.

The V call is TRBV6-5, the J call TRBJ1-2; 8 positions agree with TRBD1. V shed 6 bases and J 7 bases; nucleotides not matched to a gene: 7. CDR3 length: 13 amino acids. The germline V gene has CDR1 MNHEY and CDR2 SVGAGI. CDR3: CASRAGTGVGYTF. CDR3 nucleotides: TGTGCCAGCAGAGCCGGGACAGGAGTTGGCTACACCTTC.

This clone was observed a few times. The chain employs TRBV19 and TRBJ2-7, with 9 bases matching TRBD1. In germline, CDR1 is LNHDA, CDR2 SQIVND (reference sequence). Trimming took 4 bases from V and 1 from J; bases not matched to a gene: 2. The CDR3 extends over 14 amino acids. As DNA, the CDR3 is TGTGCCAGTAGTACCGGACAGGGGTCCTACGAGCAGTACTTC. Amino acid sequence: CASSTGQGSYEQYF.

The chain employs TRBV11-2 and TRBJ2-7, with a possible D match to TRBD1 (6 bases). Germline V gives CDR1 SGHAT, CDR2 FQNNGV. This CDR3 is 13 amino acids long. Trimming cost V 5 bases and J 2 bases, with 10 bases left between them. This CDR3 is CASSHYRAYEQYF. DNA of the CDR3: TGTGCCAGCAGCCACTACAGGGCCTACGAGCAGTACTTC. The entire variable domain, with the rest obtained from reference TRBV11-2 and TRBJ2-7, is as follows: EAGVAQSPRYKIIEKRQSVAFWCNPISGHATLYWYQQILGQGPKLLIQFQNNGVVDDSQLPKDRFSAERLKGVDSTLKIQPAKLEDSAVYLCASSHYRAYEQYFGPGTRLTVT.

This clone is a singleton in its sample. This chain uses TRBV28 with TRBJ2-6; possibly TRBD2 for D (5 bases). The CDR3 spans 16 residues. Germline loops: CDR1 MDHEN, CDR2 SYDVKM. The V and J ends lost 2 bases and 4 bases respectively, with 12 bases between them. CDR3 sequence: CASSLPGPGGANVLTF. The CDR3 nucleotides are TGTGCCAGCAGTTTACCGGGCCCGGGAGGGGCCAACGTCCTGACTTTC.

In this sample, this clone turned up a few times. V is TRBV9 and J is TRBJ1-2; D call uncertain. From germline, CDR1 is SGDLS and CDR2 YYNGEE. With 0 bases removed from V and 8 bases from J, the gap between germline ends came to 11 bases. The CDR3 spans 13 residues. The CDR3 reads CASSVEASGGYTF. The CDR3 region has the DNA TGTGCCAGCAGCGTAGAGGCGTCGGGAGGCTACACCTTC.

This clone has just a few counts. One junction end disagrees with the germline gene, perhaps due to a read error. The V gene is TRBV5-1, the J gene TRBJ1-2; 7 bases match TRBD1. The germline CDR1 and CDR2 sequences are SGHRS and YFSETQ. The CDR3 has 13 residues. CDR3 sequence reads: CASRLDRNYGYPF. The DNA of the CDR3 is TGCGCCAGCAGGCTGGACAGGAACTATGGCTACCCCTTC.

The chain joins TRBV5-6 to TRBJ2-3, with TRBD2 identical over 10 bases. CDR3 size: 18 residues. Germline lookup yields CDR1 SGHDT and CDR2 YYEEEE. V lost 0 bases, J lost 2 bases, and 9 bases stayed unmatched. The CDR3 nucleotides are TGTGCCAGCAGCTTGGTCTCTAGCGGGAGCCGCTTCACAGATACGCAGTATTTT. Translated, it gives CASSLVSSGSRFTDTQYF.